This TCR beta chain was sequenced for a study of blood T cell repertoires in COVID-19. Overall study: The origin of the acute and convalescent COVID-19 samples was the United States, Italy and Spain. Nucleic acid was either cDNA or gDNA, and it came from T cells, B-cell-depleted T cells, or PBMCs.

CDR1 and CDR2 (germline): SGHRS, YFSETQ. V was pared by 3 bases and J by 4 bases, with 11 bases of the junction left unmatched. This CDR3 has 16 amino acids. Clones were read by immunoSEQ multiplex PCR, and TCRdb kept only the in-frame ones, dropping some. The repertoire includes approximately 24,000 clones, 94% of them detected once, and roughly 4% sits in the top ten. The source is a woman aged 50 to 60 with active COVID-19. Sequenced material: peripheral blood. The chain links TRBV5-1 to TRBJ2-5; 8 nucleotides align to TRBD2. CDR3 DNA: TGCGCCAGCAGCTCTTCTAGCGTGGCGGGAGGAGAGACCCAGTACTTC. The encoded protein is CASSSSSVAGGETQYF.